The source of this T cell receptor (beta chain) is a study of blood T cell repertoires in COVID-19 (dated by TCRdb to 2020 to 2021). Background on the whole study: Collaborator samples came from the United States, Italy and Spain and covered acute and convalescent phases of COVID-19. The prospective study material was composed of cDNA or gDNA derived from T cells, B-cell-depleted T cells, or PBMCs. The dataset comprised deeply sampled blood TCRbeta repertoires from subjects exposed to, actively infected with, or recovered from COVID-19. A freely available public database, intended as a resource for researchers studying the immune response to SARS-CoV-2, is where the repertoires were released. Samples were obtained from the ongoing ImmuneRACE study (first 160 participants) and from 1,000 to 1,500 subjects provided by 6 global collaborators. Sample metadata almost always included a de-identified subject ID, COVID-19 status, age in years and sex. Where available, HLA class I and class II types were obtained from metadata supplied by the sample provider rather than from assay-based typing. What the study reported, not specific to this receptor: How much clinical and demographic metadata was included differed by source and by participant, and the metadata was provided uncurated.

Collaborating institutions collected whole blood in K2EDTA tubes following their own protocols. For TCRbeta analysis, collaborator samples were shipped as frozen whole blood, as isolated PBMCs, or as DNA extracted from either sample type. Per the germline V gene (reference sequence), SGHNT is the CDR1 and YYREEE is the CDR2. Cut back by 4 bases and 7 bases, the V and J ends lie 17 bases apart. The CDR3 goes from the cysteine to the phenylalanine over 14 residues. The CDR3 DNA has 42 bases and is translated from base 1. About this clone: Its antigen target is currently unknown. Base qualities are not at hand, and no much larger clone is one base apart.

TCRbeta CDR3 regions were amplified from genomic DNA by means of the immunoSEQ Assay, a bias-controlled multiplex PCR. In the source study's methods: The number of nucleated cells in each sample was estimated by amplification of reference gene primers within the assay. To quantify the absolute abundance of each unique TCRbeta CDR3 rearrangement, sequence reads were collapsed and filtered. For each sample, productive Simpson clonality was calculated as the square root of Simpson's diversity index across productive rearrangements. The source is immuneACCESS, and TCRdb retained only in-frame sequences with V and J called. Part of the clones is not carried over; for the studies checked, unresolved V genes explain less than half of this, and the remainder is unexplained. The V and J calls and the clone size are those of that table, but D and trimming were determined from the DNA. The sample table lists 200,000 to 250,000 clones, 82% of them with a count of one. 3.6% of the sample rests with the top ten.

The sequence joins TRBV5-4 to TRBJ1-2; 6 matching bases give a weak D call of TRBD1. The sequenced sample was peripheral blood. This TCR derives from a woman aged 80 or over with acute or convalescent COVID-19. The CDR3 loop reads CASSIGQPNSGYTF. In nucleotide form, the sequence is TGTGCCAGCAGCATAGGACAGCCTAACAGTGGCTACACCTTC.